This T cell receptor (beta chain) was documented in a study of blood T cell repertoires in COVID-19 (dated by TCRdb to 2020 to 2022). For context, the study as a whole: Samples covering the acute and convalescent phases of COVID-19 were provided by collaborators in the United States, Italy and Spain. The prospective study material was composed of cDNA or gDNA derived from T cells, B-cell-depleted T cells, or PBMCs. Subjects who had been exposed to COVID-19, were actively infected with it, or had recovered from it provided the deeply sampled blood TCRbeta repertoires that made up the dataset. The repertoires were released in a freely available public database intended as a resource for research on the immune response to SARS-CoV-2. Samples were obtained from the ongoing ImmuneRACE study (first 160 participants) and from 1,254 subjects provided by 6 global collaborators. Nearly every sample came with metadata listing a de-identified subject ID, COVID-19 status, age in years and sex. Where HLA class I and class II types were available, the types were taken from metadata supplied by the sample provider, not from assay-based typing. Overall study outcomes, separate from this receptor: The amount of clinical and demographic metadata varied by source and participant and was provided uncurated.

TCRbeta CDR3 regions were amplified from genomic DNA using the immunoSEQ Assay, a bias-controlled multiplex PCR. Per the original workflow: Nucleated cell counts per sample were estimated from amplification of reference gene primers within the assay. To quantify the absolute abundance of each unique TCRbeta CDR3 rearrangement, sequence reads were collapsed and filtered. For each sample, productive Simpson clonality was calculated as the square root of Simpson's diversity index over productive rearrangements. Sourced from immuneACCESS, this table was stored by TCRdb with only in-frame sequences that have V and J called. A share of the clones is absent; for the studies checked, an unresolved V gene accounts for under half, and the remainder has no known explanation. Clone size and V and J calls were adopted from that table, with D and trimming inferred from the DNA. The sample contains some 40,000 clones, approximately 81% of them found a single time. Of the sample, less than 12% falls within the top ten clones.

As regards this clone: What this receptor recognizes is not known. No much larger clonotype is one base removed from it; base qualities were not supplied.

Based on the germline V gene, the CDR1 and CDR2 sequences are SGDLS and YYNGEE. V is trimmed back by 3 bases and J by 1 base, and the junction contains 0 bases that no gene match accounts for. The CDR3 runs 15 residues from the cysteine to the phenylalanine. Only the CDR3 region is kept as DNA, spanning 45 bases read in frame from base 1. Collaborating institutions collected whole blood in K2EDTA tubes following their own protocols. For TCRbeta analysis, collaborators shipped samples in one of three forms: frozen whole blood, isolated PBMCs, or DNA extracted from either of those sample types. The sequence derives from a man between 60 and 75 years old in a cohort sampled during active COVID-19. The chain couples TRBV9 to TRBJ2-2, with TRBD2 identical over 10 junction bases. The specimen sequenced was peripheral blood. CDR3 reads: CASSERGGNTGELFF. The sequenced DNA: TGTGCCAGCAGCGAGCGGGGGGGGAACACCGGGGAGCTGTTTTTT.